Listed below are T cell receptor beta chains from one sample, sequenced in a study of shared clonotypes between healthy human individuals. Some clones are missing from TCRdb's copy, which holds only in-frame ones; the method was immunoSEQ multiplex PCR. The repertoire holds 550,000 to 800,000 clones, with around 67% as singletons. Sequencing input: memory CD4+ T cells sorted from blood. These receptors came from a woman aged 25 to 39 in good health. The CDR3 runs from the conserved cysteine through the conserved F or W. A D gene is named only where the DNA matches it firmly. Not every row has a clone size; where given, it reads once, few, many or a size class.

J gene,V gene,D gene,clone size,CDR3 DNA,CDR3 protein
TRBJ1-2,TRBV6-1,-,few,TGTGCCAGCAGTGAAGCGGATGGTAGCATCTATGGCTACACCTTC,CASSEADGSIYGYTF
TRBJ2-3,TRBV18,-,-,TGTGCCAGCTCACCACGATTGCCAGACACAGGGTTCGGAGATACGCAGTATTTT,CASSPRLPDTGFGDTQYF
TRBJ1-4,TRBV28,-,-,TGTGCCAGCAGATCCCCCGCAGGGTCCCTTGAAAAACTGTTTTTT,CASRSPAGSLEKLFF
TRBJ2-7,TRBV7-2,TRBD2,-,TGTGCCAGCAGCGAAGGGGCGGGAGGGAGCTACGAGCAGTACTTC,CASSEGAGGSYEQYF
TRBJ2-2,TRBV4-1,-,few,TGCGCCAGCAGCCAAGATTATGGCAGGGCGACCGGGGAGCTGTTTTTT,CASSQDYGRATGELFF
TRBJ2-2,TRBV14,-,-,TGTGCCAGCAGCCAAGAGGGTAGAGCGAACACCGGGGAGCTGTTTTTT,CASSQEGRANTGELFF
TRBJ2-1,TRBV5-6,-,-,TGTGCCAGCAGCCGGCAGGAGGTCTCCTACAATGAGCAGTTCTTC,CASSRQEVSYNEQFF
TRBJ2-3,TRBV13,-,-,TGTGCCAGCAGCTTAGGCCGGGATGGTACGCAGTATTTT,CASSLGRDGTQYF
TRBJ1-1,TRBV11-3,-,-,TGTGCCAGCAGGGGTTCGGGGAACACTGAAGCTTTCTTT,CASRGSGNTEAFF
TRBJ1-4,TRBV5-1,TRBD1,-,TGCGCCAGCAGCTTGGGACAGGGGACTAATGAAAAACTGTTTTTT,CASSLGQGTNEKLFF
TRBJ2-4,TRBV5-1,TRBD1,-,TGCGCCAGCAGTCAGGGACAGCTGAACATTCAGTACTTC,CASSQGQLNIQYF